One sample yielded the 6 T cell receptor beta chains listed below, sequenced in a study of blood T cell repertoires in COVID-19. Sequencing used immunoSEQ multiplex PCR; TCRdb keeps in-frame clones, though not all of them. Of 100,000 to 150,000 clones listed, about nine tenths are singletons. The sequenced sample consisted of peripheral blood. The source of these receptors is a man in his forties or fifties with active COVID-19.

This clone was observed once. This chain connects TRBV29-1 to TRBJ2-5, with D possibly TRBD2 on 5 matching bases. The CDR3 sequence is 14 residues long. Between the trimmed V and J ends, which lost 6 bases and 1 base, there was a span of 15 bases. Germline lookup yields CDR1 SQVTM and CDR2 ANQGSEA. The CDR3 protein is CSVGVRGIQETQYF. CDR3 bases: TGCAGCGTCGGAGTCCGGGGAATCCAAGAGACCCAGTACTTC.

The chain uses TRBV3-1 (or the pseudogene TRBV3-2) and TRBJ2-1; D perhaps matches TRBD2 (5 bases). Germline assignment: CDR1 LGHDT and CDR2 YNNKEL (reference sequence). The ends were cut back, 1 base at V and 5 bases at J, with 12 bases in the middle. CDR3 length equals 15 residues. The CDR3 loop is CASSQVAGRNNEQFF. The CDR3 DNA reads TGTGCCAGCAGCCAAGTGGCGGGCAGGAACAATGAGCAGTTCTTC.

The chain is built from TRBV29-1 and TRBJ2-7, with D unclear. The CDR3 has 13 amino acids. Germline V CDR1 and CDR2: SQVTM, ANQGSEA. V was cut by 5 bases and J by 0 bases, with 11 bases left in between. The CDR3 loop reads CSVRAHSSYEQYF. The CDR3 nucleotides are TGCAGCGTTCGAGCTCATAGCTCCTACGAGCAGTACTTC.

In its sample, this clone was seen once. The V and J genes are TRBV5-1 and TRBJ2-2; TRBD2 agrees at 8 bases. The length of the CDR3 is 16 residues. Per germline, CDR1 SGHRS and CDR2 YFSETQ. V trimming: 0 bases; J trimming: 2 bases; junction bases outside the gene matches: 3. CDR3 in DNA: TGCGCCAGCAGCTTGGAGAGCGGGGGCAACACCGGGGAGCTGTTTTTT. This sequence encodes CASSLESGGNTGELFF.

The rearrangement joins TRBV5-1 to TRBJ1-2, with 8 bases matching TRBD1. Germline loops: CDR1 SGHRS, CDR2 YFSETQ. The CDR3 is 14 amino acids. Trimming removed 4 bases from V and 8 bases from J; junction bases left unmatched: 10. The CDR3 protein is CASSEETGAGGYTF. In DNA, the CDR3 is TGCGCCAGCAGCGAAGAGACAGGGGCGGGAGGCTACACCTTC. The whole variable domain, filled in from reference TRBV5-1 and TRBJ1-2, reads KAGVTQTPRYLIKTRGQQVTLSCSPISGHRSVSWYQQTPGQGLQFLFEYFSETQRNKGNFPGRFSGRQFSNSRSEMNVSTLELGDSALYLCASSEETGAGGYTFGSGTRLTVV.

The CDR3 DNA reads as TGTGCCAGCAGTTCCCCGGACGGGATTTCAAACACCATATATTTT. This codes for CASSSPDGISNTIYF. V is TRBV6-6 and J is TRBJ1-3, with D uncertain. Trimming cost V 4 bases and J 6 bases, with 16 bases left between them. The CDR3 extends over 15 amino acids. Germline V gives CDR1 MNHNY, CDR2 SVGAGI (reference sequence).